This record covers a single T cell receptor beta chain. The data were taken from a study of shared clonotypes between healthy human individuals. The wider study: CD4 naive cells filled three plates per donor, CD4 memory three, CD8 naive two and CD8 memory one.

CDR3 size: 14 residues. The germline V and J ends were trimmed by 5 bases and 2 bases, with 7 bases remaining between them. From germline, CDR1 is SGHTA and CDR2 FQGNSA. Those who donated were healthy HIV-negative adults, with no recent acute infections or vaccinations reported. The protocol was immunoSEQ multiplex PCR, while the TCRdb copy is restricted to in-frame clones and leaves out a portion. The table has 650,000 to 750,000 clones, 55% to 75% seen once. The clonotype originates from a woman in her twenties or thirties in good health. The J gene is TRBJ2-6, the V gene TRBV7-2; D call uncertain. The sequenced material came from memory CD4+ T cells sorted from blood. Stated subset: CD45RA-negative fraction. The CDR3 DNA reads TGTGCCAGCAGCCTAGGGACTGGGGCCAACGTCCTGACTTTC. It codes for CASSLGTGANVLTF.